The subject of this entry is one T cell receptor beta chain. TCRdb re-analysed the 5' RACE reads in MiXCR, keeping a single row per CDR3 protein. The profile shows about 390,000 distinct CDR3 sequences, 15% to 20% of them singletons. The data were taken from a study of T-cell memory formation after mild COVID-19. Sequencing input: PBMCs or a T cell subset sorted from them (not recorded which). The sequence came from a man aged 18 to 29 who had mild COVID-19 (a few samples of this study predate the infection). Cell type and time point are not known.

The CDR3 coding sequence is TGTGCCAGCAGCTTGTACTCGCTAGACACAGATACGCAGTATTTT. Amino acid sequence: CASSLYSLDTDTQYF. The J gene is TRBJ2-3, the V gene TRBV5-6, with no clear D. V was pared by 1 base and J by 2 bases, with 11 bases between. CDR3 length: 15 residues. Germline V lookup: CDR1 SGHDT, CDR2 YYEEEE.